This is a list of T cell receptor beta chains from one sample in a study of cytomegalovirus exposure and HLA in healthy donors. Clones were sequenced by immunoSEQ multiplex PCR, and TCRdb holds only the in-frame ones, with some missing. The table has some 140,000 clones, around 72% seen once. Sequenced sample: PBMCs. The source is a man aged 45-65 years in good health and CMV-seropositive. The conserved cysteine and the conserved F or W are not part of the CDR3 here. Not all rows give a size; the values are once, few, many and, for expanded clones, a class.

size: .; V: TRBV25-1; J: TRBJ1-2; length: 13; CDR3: ASSFLQGANYGYT
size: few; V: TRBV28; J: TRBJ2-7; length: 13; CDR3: ASSLYSGGRNEQY
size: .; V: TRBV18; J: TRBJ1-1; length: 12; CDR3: ASSRDRKNTEAF
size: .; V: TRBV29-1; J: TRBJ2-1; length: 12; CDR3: SVPGLAFYNEQF
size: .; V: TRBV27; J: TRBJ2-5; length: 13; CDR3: ASTPWGGGGETQY
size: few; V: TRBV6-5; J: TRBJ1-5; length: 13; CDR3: ASVRRAGNNQPQH
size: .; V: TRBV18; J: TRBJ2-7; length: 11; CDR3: ASSRDSSYEQY
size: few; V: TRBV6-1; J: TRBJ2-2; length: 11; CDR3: ATSGSGSPALF
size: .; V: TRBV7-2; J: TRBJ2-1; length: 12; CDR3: ASSINRTPNEQF
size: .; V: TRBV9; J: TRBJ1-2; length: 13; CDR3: ASSVGSDTGRGYT
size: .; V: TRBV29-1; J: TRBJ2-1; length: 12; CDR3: SVEAGGLLNEQF
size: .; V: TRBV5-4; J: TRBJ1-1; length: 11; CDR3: ASSLTVNTEAF
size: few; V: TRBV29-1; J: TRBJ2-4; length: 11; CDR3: SVRQGGENIQY
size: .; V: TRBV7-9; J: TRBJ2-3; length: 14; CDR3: ASRAGTTPSTDTQY
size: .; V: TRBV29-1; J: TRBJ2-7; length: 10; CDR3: SARTGGYEQY
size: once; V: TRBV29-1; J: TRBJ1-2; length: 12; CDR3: SILRQGTGDGYT
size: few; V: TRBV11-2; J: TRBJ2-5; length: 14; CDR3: ASSKPLAGDQETQY
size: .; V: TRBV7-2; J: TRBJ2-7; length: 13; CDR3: ASSTRGGGSYEQY
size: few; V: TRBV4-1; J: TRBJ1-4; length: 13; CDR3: ASSRTGQINEKLF
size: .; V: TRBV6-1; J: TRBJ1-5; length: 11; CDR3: ASSESRNQPQH
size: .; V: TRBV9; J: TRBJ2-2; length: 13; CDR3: ASSVAQGNTGELF
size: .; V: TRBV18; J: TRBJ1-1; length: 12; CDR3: ASSPIRQHTEAF
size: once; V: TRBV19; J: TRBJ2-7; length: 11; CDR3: ASTPGSLGEQY
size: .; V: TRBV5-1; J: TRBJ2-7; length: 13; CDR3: ASSLVGGLSYEQY
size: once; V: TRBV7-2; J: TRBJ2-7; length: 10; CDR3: ASSGGIYEQY
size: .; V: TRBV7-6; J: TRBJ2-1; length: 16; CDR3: ASSRVGTSGGARNEQF
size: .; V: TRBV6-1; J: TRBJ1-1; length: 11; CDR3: ASSEVVETEAF